Below, 3 T cell receptor beta chains from the same sample are listed, as sequenced in a study of blood T cell repertoires in COVID-19. The method was immunoSEQ multiplex PCR; TCRdb's version includes in-frame clones alone and lacks a portion of them. Of 390,000 or so clones listed, more than 70% are singletons. The sample was peripheral blood. The source is a woman in her thirties with COVID-19, enrolled during active disease.

This clone came up once. The V call is TRBV11-2, the J call TRBJ2-1; 13 nucleotides align to TRBD2. Trimming cost V 4 bases and J 2 bases; bases outside gene matches: 11. The germline V gene encodes CDR1 SGHAT and CDR2 FQNNGV. CDR3 length: 19 amino acids. CDR3 in DNA: TGTGCCAGCAGCTCCTTGACTAGCGGGAGGTCGACTGCCTACAATGAGCAGTTCTTC. Translating it yields CASSSLTSGRSTAYNEQFF.

The rearrangement links TRBV7-2 to TRBJ1-2; 9 positions agree with TRBD1. CDR3 length equals 16 residues. Germline V gives CDR1 SGHTA, CDR2 FQGNSA. J gave up 4 bases and V 0 bases, and 6 bases lay outside the gene matches. CDR3 sequence: CASSLAGTGSSYGYTF. CDR3 nucleotides: TGTGCCAGCAGCTTAGCCGGGACAGGGAGCTCCTATGGCTACACCTTC. Full variable domain (missing parts from reference TRBV7-2 and TRBJ1-2): GAGVSQSPSNKVTEKGKDVELRCDPISGHTALYWYRQSLGQGLEFLIYFQGNSAPDKSGLPSDRFSAERTGGSVSTLTIQRTQQEDSAVYLCASSLAGTGSSYGYTFGSGTRLTVV.

This rearrangement joins TRBV20-1 to TRBJ1-5; D is perhaps TRBD1 (5 bases). This CDR3 contains 13 residues. Trimming stripped 6 bases from V and 7 bases from J, with 16 bases between. Germline CDR1 is DFQATT and CDR2 is SNEGSKA (reference sequence). Here the CDR3 DNA reads TGCAGTGCCAGTAAGGGGCAAGGGCAGCCCCAGCATTTT. Translation: CSASKGQGQPQHF.